The sequence of this TCR beta chain was determined in a study of T cells in Graves' hyperthyroidism and ophthalmopathy. TCR beta CDR3 region amplification was performed from RNA transcripts. HTBI primers drove first-round RT-PCR of the TCR CDR3. One entry per CDR3 protein, called by TCRdb with MiXCR from the multiplex PCR reads. The data show a few hundred thousand distinct CDR3 sequences, with around 13% seen just once and around 5.4% held by the top ten. The germline CDR1 and CDR2 sequences are SGHTA and FQGNSA. There are 14 residues in the CDR3. V lost 4 bases, J lost 2 bases, and 11 bases lay in between.

The chain couples TRBV7-2 to TRBJ1-2; D is uncertain. Material: blood. This TCR came from a young woman with Graves' hyperthyroidism that later progressed to Graves' ophthalmopathy. The CDR3, as DNA: TGTGCCAGCAGCTCCCTAGCAGGAAACTATGGCTACACCTTC. As protein: CASSSLAGNYGYTF.